Below, 8 T cell receptor beta chains from the same sample are listed, as sequenced in a study of cytomegalovirus exposure and HLA in healthy donors. Primers included in the PCR were 60 Vbeta and 13 Jbeta primers. The table came from immunoSEQ multiplex PCR; TCRdb's copy has only in-frame clones and leaves some out. Counted here are about 100,000 clones, more than 75% occurring once; the ten biggest clones make up over 4.5%. The sequenced sample was PBMCs. These receptors all come from a woman aged 18-29 years in good health and CMV-seropositive.

This clone was recorded a few times. The chain recombines TRBV6-1 with TRBJ2-2; TRBD2 matches at 8 bases. This CDR3 spans 14 amino acids. Germline CDR1 reads MNHNS; CDR2 reads SASEGT. The V and J ends lost 7 bases and 3 bases, in that order; junction bases with no gene match: 4. CDR3 nucleotide sequence: TGTGCCAGCACCACGCGGGGGGACACCGGGGAGCTGTTTTTT. Translating gives CASTTRGDTGELFF.

The rearrangement uses TRBV6-5 and TRBJ2-3, with TRBD2 identical over 11 bases. The germline V gene encodes CDR1 MNHEY and CDR2 SVGAGI. The CDR3 totals 14 residues. Trimming cost V 7 bases and J 4 bases; bases outside gene matches: 4. The CDR3 region is CASKLAGASDTQYF. The CDR3 DNA follows: TGTGCCAGCAAACTAGCGGGAGCGTCAGATACGCAGTATTTT.

Only one count was recorded for this clone. One end of the junction fails to match germline, which may point to a read error. The V call is TRBV7-7, the J call TRBJ2-5; a weak D match, TRBD2 (7 bases). The CDR3 is 14 amino acids. Germline CDR1 and CDR2: SSHAT and FNYEAQ (reference sequence). CDR3 protein: CASSPGGLPQTQYF. The CDR3, as DNA: TGTGCTAGCAGCCCCGGGGGGCTCCCACAGACCCAGTACTTC. The complete variable domain, with remaining parts taken from reference TRBV7-7 and TRBJ2-5, reads GAGVSQSPRYKVTKRGQDVTLRCDPISSHATLYWYQQALGQGPEFLTYFNYEAQPDKSGLPSDRFSAERPEGSISTLTIQRTEQRDSAMYRCASSPGGLPQTQYFGPGTRLLVL.

This chain joins TRBV20-1 and TRBJ2-7; D is unclear. The germline CDR1 and CDR2 sequences are DFQATT and SNEGSKA (reference sequence). The CDR3 loop spans 11 amino acids. V was cut by 2 bases and J by 8 bases, with 10 bases left in between. The CDR3 spells CSARKELQQYF. The CDR3 DNA reads as TGCAGTGCTAGAAAAGAGTTGCAGCAGTACTTC.

This clone was detected only once. The chain links TRBV2 to TRBJ2-7; 10 bases line up with TRBD2. With 3 bases clipped from V and 0 bases from J, the junction kept 17 bases outside the gene matches. CDR1 is SNHLY, CDR2 FYNNEI, per germline. CDR3 length: 20 residues. The CDR3 is CASSDPLEREGDSTSYEQYF. The CDR3 DNA follows: TGTGCCAGCAGTGATCCTCTTGAGCGGGAGGGTGACTCAACCTCCTACGAGCAGTACTTC. The entire variable domain, with the rest obtained from reference TRBV2 and TRBJ2-7, is as follows: EPEVTQTPSHQVTQMGQEVILRCVPISNHLYFYWYRQILGQKVEFLVSFYNNEISEKSEIFDDQFSVERPDGSNFTLKIRSTKLEDSAMYFCASSDPLEREGDSTSYEQYFGPGTRLTVT.

This clone appeared a few times. The chain couples TRBV4-1 to TRBJ2-7, with a weak D call TRBD2 (5 bases). The V gene lost 3 bases and the J gene lost 3 bases, with 18 bases spanning the gap. CDR1 is MGHRA and CDR2 is YSYEKL in the germline V gene. The CDR3 covers 16 residues. The CDR3 DNA reads as TGCGCCAGCAGCCACGGGCACGACGGACTGCTCTACGAGCAGTACTTC. Translation gives CASSHGHDGLLYEQYF.

The chain recombines TRBV2 with TRBJ2-5; 8 nucleotides line up with TRBD2. This CDR3 is 15 amino acids long. Germline V lookup: CDR1 SNHLY, CDR2 FYNNEI. With 4 bases clipped from V and 5 bases from J, the junction kept 9 bases outside the gene matches. The CDR3 here is CASSGGAGATETQYF. The CDR3 bases are TGTGCCAGCAGTGGAGGAGCGGGAGCAACGGAGACCCAGTACTTC.

The chain has TRBV6-1 and TRBJ1-5, with TRBD1 matching 7 bases. Germline V gives CDR1 MNHNS, CDR2 SASEGT. Losses at the gene ends were 6 bases for V and 4 bases for J; bases not matched to a gene: 3. This CDR3 spans 13 amino acids. In DNA, the CDR3 is TGTGCCAGCAGAGGGACAGTAAATCAGCCCCAGCATTTT. Amino acid sequence: CASRGTVNQPQHF.